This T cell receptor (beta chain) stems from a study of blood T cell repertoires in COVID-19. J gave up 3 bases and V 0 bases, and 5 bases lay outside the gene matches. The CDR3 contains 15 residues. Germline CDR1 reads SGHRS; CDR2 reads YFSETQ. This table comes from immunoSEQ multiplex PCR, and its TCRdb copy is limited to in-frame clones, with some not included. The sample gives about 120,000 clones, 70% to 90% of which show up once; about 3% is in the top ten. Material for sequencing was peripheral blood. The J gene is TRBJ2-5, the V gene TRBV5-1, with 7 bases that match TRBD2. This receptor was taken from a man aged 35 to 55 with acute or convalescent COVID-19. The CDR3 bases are TGCGCCAGCAGCTTGGGAAGCGGGGATGAAGAGACCCAGTACTTC. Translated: CASSLGSGDEETQYF.